This TCR beta chain was recovered during a study of cytomegalovirus exposure and HLA in healthy donors (dated by TCRdb to 2017 to 2019). With respect to the entire study: According to an earlier analysis of 587 of the donors, 150 million to 200 million T cells yielded 95 million to 140 million unique TCR beta sequences and less than 300 Gb of sequence data. Class I and class II HLA loci were covered by the typing at four-digit resolution. Donor age, sex, ethnicity and CMV serostatus were compiled together with the repertoire data. Among the roughly 400 genotyped donors, about 85% belonged to the genetic ancestry cluster associated with self-reported Caucasian donors. All discovery cohort repertoires had been generated using a single sequencing platform. An early release covering roughly 600 HLA-typed donors comprised 250 to 350 gigabases of sequencing data and 85 million or so unique TCR sequences. Across 398 genotyped donors of the cohort, an average of approximately 200,000 unique TCR beta nucleotide sequences per donor were sequenced, and roughly 20% of those sequences were non-productive. Because of strong linkage in the cohort, four to six DR-DQ haplotypes were treated as single units for association and clustering. A later analysis re-analyzed previously published TCR beta repertoires from 666 donors and added high-resolution HLA genotyping to study TCR occurrence patterns. High-throughput TCR immunosequencing, statistical association of individual TCRs with disease status, and machine learning were combined to predict cytomegalovirus infection status. The number of typed donors differed by locus: roughly 629-640 for A, B, C, DRB1 and DQB1; 522 for DQA1; over 600 for DPA1; and about 450 for DPB1. The study was designed to test whether signatures of past pathogen exposure could be identified by cataloging public T cell receptors. Rather than drawing on any new phenotypic data, the later analysis identified candidate immune exposures from TCR beta sequences and the way those sequences occurred across donors. In addition to the first cohort of about 650 subjects, a separate validation cohort of some 120 different subjects was used. A later genetic analysis used genome-wide SNP genotypes for about three fifths of the roughly 700 donors, treating that subset as a discovery cohort. The study profiled the T cell repertoires of about 640 subjects by immunosequencing and related them to cytomegalovirus serostatus. In an earlier analysis of a few hundred of the donors, high-throughput TCR beta sequencing was used to judge whether each TCR beta V gene segment behaved as functional or pseudogenic.

The cohort consisted of 650 to 850 healthy bone marrow donors. All cohort members were sampled while nominally healthy, although unrecorded immune exposures were likely present. The donor was CMV seronegative and was included in the group of hundreds of seronegative cohort members. A peripheral blood sample was provided by each donor, and peripheral blood mononuclear cells were used for TCR beta sequencing. Genomic DNA was extracted from the blood cell samples with the Qiagen DNeasy Blood Extraction Kit. Comments on this clone: The antigen it binds to is not known. It has no much larger one-base neighbor in the sample; base qualities were not kept.

From its cysteine to its phenylalanine, the CDR3 spans 15 amino acids. CDR3 DNA only is kept here, 45 bases in frame from base 1. Reading the germline V gene gives CDR1 MNHEY and CDR2 SVGAGI. V and J lose 2 bases and 5 bases, and a span of 13 bases separates them. Broad study findings and their caveats: V-gene and J-gene trimming of TCR beta chains was associated with a missense DCLRE1C variant in a later genetic analysis, and the association was replicated in an independent cohort. The study listed 150 to 200 TCR beta chains as associated with cytomegalovirus. Because HLA typing was missing for some donors at each locus, association tests included only the typed subset. A later genetic analysis reported fewer N-insertions in productive TCRs among donors in an Asian-associated ancestry cluster than the roughly 700-donor mean. In a later analysis, the rate of TCR association differed among HLA loci, with DRB1 alleles having the most associated TCRs and HLA-C alleles having the fewest. In an earlier analysis of more than 500 of the donors, most TCR beta V segments appeared in productive rearrangements about 90% or about 30% of the time, broadly matching IMGT annotations. According to a later analysis, most CMV-associated TCR beta chains appeared to be HLA-restricted, and the HLA associations seemed to be driven largely by CMV exposure. In a later analysis, about 17,000 TCR beta sequences were associated with specific HLA alleles at a false discovery rate of 0.05. When HLA alleles, especially DR and DQ, strongly co-occurred, TCR associations were difficult to assign to individual alleles. A later analysis reported that several top co-occurrence clusters appeared linked to parvovirus B19, influenza, CMV and Epstein-Barr virus. The classifier was reported to diagnose cytomegalovirus status with high specificity and sensitivity in both the original and validation cohorts. Only TCR beta chains were sequenced in this cohort, and the absence of alpha or paired-chain data limited detectable features. The 87-base-pair reads could not distinguish some IMGT-functional V segments, including TRBV6-2 and TRBV6-3, so those segments were excluded. The presence/absence analyses assumed that sequencing depth was roughly uniform across donors, and that assumption may not be true. The only immune exposure information available for the cohort was CMV serostatus. The sequencing pipeline was judged likely to have produced a cluster of highly shared sequence variants as a technical artifact. While some public TCRs were present in many individuals, most TCR sequences turned up only very rarely across donors. Because counts were too low, about 18 rarely observed V segments, including chromosome 9 orphons, were excluded from the earlier analysis of under 650 of the donors. A further reported finding was that TCR beta sequences accurately predicted the HLA-A and HLA-B alleles for most subjects in the first cohort. Correlated functional status among segregating V segments might be attributable to linkage disequilibrium, but an unknown experimental factor could not be ruled out. The authors suggested that the approach could potentially be generalized to other disease states and immunological phenotypes. Compared with equally common non-associated chains, HLA-associated TCR beta chains in a later analysis were more clonally expanded and had lower generation probabilities. Three of the identified cytomegalovirus-associated TCR beta chains were confirmed in vitro to be specific for cytomegalovirus antigens.

Libraries were constructed by the immunoSEQ multiplex PCR assay. For the multiplex PCR, a mixture combining 60 forward primers for TCR Vbeta segments and 13 reverse primers for TCR Jbeta segments was used. A multiplex PCR assay on genomic DNA amplified the CDR3 region of rearranged TCR beta genes. The Illumina HiSeq System was used to sequence the amplified TCR beta libraries as 87-base-pair reads. As for the authors' bioinformatics: A later analysis counted tens of millions of unique TCR beta chains across the approximately 700 repertoires, and 9 million to 14 million of these chains were shared by at least two donors. Raw reads were error-corrected and collapsed into unique sequences with a nearest-neighbor algorithm that merged closely related sequences to remove PCR and sequencing errors. V, D and J gene segments were assigned by aligning CDR3 sequences to IMGT reference sequences. For a sequence to be retained, at least a six-nucleotide match to both a V gene segment and a J gene segment was required. A rearrangement counted as productive if the CDR3 had no stop codons and remained in frame with V and J, and every other rearrangement counted as non-productive. Following IMGT convention, CDR3 was defined as the stretch from the second conserved V-encoded cysteine to the conserved J-encoded phenylalanine. In an earlier analysis of roughly 580 of the donors, sequences lacking an unambiguous match to a single V gene segment were excluded. In an earlier analysis of approximately 590 of the donors, V segments were called functional above 56.7% productive rearrangements and were called segregating when the between-donor standard deviation exceeded 5%. A statistical classification framework was built to diagnose cytomegalovirus status from the catalog of TCR beta chain sequences. In a later analysis, TCR nucleotide sequences were compared against IMGT/GENE-DB human TR gene sequences so that V and J genes could be assigned. A later analysis assigned CDR3 sequences and most-parsimonious VDJ recombination scenarios with the TCRdist pipeline. In a later analysis, every TCR beta chain was defined by the combination of its CDR3 amino acid sequence and its V-gene family, and reads without a unique V-gene family were dropped. In a later analysis, several hundred highly shared, low-generation-probability nucleotide sequences were removed to address suspected cross-contamination and a sequencing artifact. For each public chain, a later analysis derived a clonal expansion index from normalized ranks of inferred template counts within each repertoire. In a later analysis, generation probabilities were computed with a VDJ recombination model fitted to out-of-frame rearrangements, and the resulting probabilities were checked against IGoR. A later analysis scored TCR-TCR, TCR-HLA and TCR-CMV co-occurrence with hypergeometric tests, applying a repertoire-size bias correction to TCR pairs. In a later analysis, false discovery rates were estimated by permuting HLA or CMV assignments 20 times. In a later analysis, co-occurring TCRs were grouped using DBSCAN, and TCRdist sequence similarity was added for clustering within HLA-allele-positive subsets. For co-occurrence clustering, repertoires with fewer than 30,000 or more than 120,000 public chains were excluded, along with a handful of repertoires with anomalous nucleotide sharing. TCRdb took this table from immuneACCESS and kept in-frame rearrangements with V and J called. Such tables lack part of the clones; where checked against another copy, unresolved V genes explain under half of the gap, and the rest is unexplained. D and trimming were read from the DNA, whereas the V and J calls and clone size are those reported in that table. This sample is represented by 75,000 to 100,000 clones; less than 85% of them were singletons. 1.8% of the sample is in the top ten clones.

The rearranged segments are TRBV6-5 and TRBJ1-5; the D gene is perhaps TRBD1, on 5 matching bases. The sample taken for sequencing was PBMCs. The origin of this receptor is a male donor in good health and CMV-seronegative. In nucleotides, the sequence is TGTGCCAGCAGTTACGCCCAGGGTGGGGATCAGCCCCAGCATTTT. Translated, this gives CASSYAQGGDQPQHF.